Below are 26 T cell receptor beta chains sequenced from a single sample in a study of blood T cell repertoires in COVID-19 (TCRdb year 2020). Libraries were prepared through the immunoSEQ multiplex PCR assay. As stored in TCRdb, this immuneACCESS dataset retains in-frame rearrangements with V and J assigned. A fraction of the clones does not appear; measured against another copy, unresolved V genes explain less than half of the discrepancy, and the remainder lacks a known reason. The sample yields 55,000 to 85,000 clones; more than 60% were counted once. Less than 25% of the sample goes to the ten largest clones. The sequencing input was peripheral blood. The receptors were gathered from a man aged 55 to 70 with acute or convalescent COVID-19.

J is TRBJ2-5 and V is TRBV19; D possibly corresponds to TRBD1 (5 bases). Germline V gives CDR1 LNHDA, CDR2 SQIVND (reference sequence). V lost 1 base to trimming and J lost 1 base, with 7 bases between them. CDR3 size: 14 residues. The CDR3 loop reads CASSIARAQETQYF. The CDR3 coding sequence is TGTGCCAGTAGTATAGCCAGGGCCCAAGAGACCCAGTACTTC.

This clone showed up just a few times. The V call is TRBV15, the J call TRBJ1-5; no reliable D call. CDR1 and CDR2 (germline): LNHNV, YYDKDF (reference sequence). The CDR3 runs to 12 residues. V was cut by 0 bases and J by 7 bases, with 4 bases left in between. In DNA, the CDR3 is TGTGCCACCAGCAGAGAATCGCAGCCCCAGCATTTT. This sequence encodes CATSRESQPQHF.

This sequence joins TRBV7-8 and TRBJ1-5, with D tentatively TRBD1 (6 bases). CDR1 and CDR2 from the germline V gene are SGHVS and FQNEAQ. Deletions cut 7 bases from V and 2 bases from J, with 18 bases between. The CDR3 runs to 16 residues. The CDR3 DNA reads TGTGCCAGCACCCCTAGTCAGGGGACGGGCAATCAGCCCCAGCATTTT. Its translation: CASTPSQGTGNQPQHF.

This clone was seen only once. This chain uses TRBV5-4 with TRBJ2-1; 11 nucleotides match TRBD2. Germline CDR1 is SGHNT and CDR2 is YYREEE (reference sequence). This CDR3 is built from 15 residues. Trimming at V came to 5 bases and at J to 7 bases, leaving 8 bases not matched to a gene. CDR3: CASSTASGRPNEQFF. The CDR3, as DNA: TGTGCCAGCAGTACCGCTAGCGGGAGGCCTAATGAGCAGTTCTTC. Complete variable domain (other parts from reference TRBV5-4 and TRBJ2-1): ETGVTQSPTHLIKTRGQQVTLRCSSQSGHNTVSWYQQALGQGPQFIFQYYREEENGRGNFPPRFSGLQFPNYSSELNVNALELDDSALYLCASSTASGRPNEQFFGPGTRLTVL.

J is TRBJ1-2 and V is TRBV6-5; the match to TRBD1 covers 9 bases. Trimming took 0 bases from V and 8 from J; bases not matched to a gene: 10. This CDR3 is 16 amino acids long. Germline V gene data show CDR1 as MNHEY and CDR2 as SVGAGI. This CDR3 reads CASSYSRTGASGGYTF. The CDR3 coding sequence is TGTGCCAGCAGTTACTCGAGGACAGGGGCGTCTGGGGGCTACACCTTC.

The genes are TRBV5-4 and TRBJ2-3; D uncertain. There are 14 residues in the CDR3. V was trimmed by 4 bases and J by 4 bases, leaving 13 bases between them. Germline CDR1 reads SGHNT; CDR2 reads YYREEE (reference sequence). CDR3 DNA: TGTGCCAGCAGCCAAACGACTGGCCCAGATACGCAGTATTTT. Translated: CASSQTTGPDTQYF.

This sequence joins TRBV5-4 and TRBJ2-5, with 7 bases fitting TRBD2. Germline assignment: CDR1 SGHNT and CDR2 YYREEE (reference sequence). V shed 9 bases, J shed 0 bases, and the junction held 8 bases outside the gene matches. The CDR3 covers 14 residues. The chain's CDR3 is CAIPLGGDQETQYF. The CDR3 DNA is TGTGCCATCCCACTGGGGGGGGACCAAGAGACCCAGTACTTC.

This clone was picked up many times. This chain connects TRBV27 to TRBJ2-7; TRBD2 is a possible D gene (5 bases). The CDR3 totals 14 residues. Per the germline V gene, CDR1 is MNHEY and CDR2 is SMNVEV (reference sequence). The V gene lost 7 bases and the J gene lost 1 base, with 14 bases spanning the gap. CDR3 DNA sequence: TGTGCCAGCACCCCCGGCACTAGATCCTACGAGCAGTACTTC. Translation: CASTPGTRSYEQYF.

The rearrangement uses TRBV7-3 and TRBJ1-1; D may be TRBD1 (5 bases). The CDR3 covers 15 residues. V lost 0 bases, J lost 0 bases, and 8 bases lay in between. Germline lookup yields CDR1 SGHTA and CDR2 FQGTGA. This chain's CDR3 is CASSLTPGVNTEAFF. The CDR3 nucleotides read TGTGCCAGCAGCTTAACCCCGGGGGTGAACACTGAAGCTTTCTTT.

This clone was detected only a few times. The J gene is TRBJ1-4, the V gene TRBV2, with 9 bases fitting TRBD1. The CDR3 contains 14 residues. Germline CDR1 and CDR2: SNHLY and FYNNEI. The J segment lost 8 bases and the V segment lost 1 base, leaving 2 bases of the junction unmatched. The CDR3 loop reads CASSEDRGQEKLFF. CDR3 nucleotide sequence: TGTGCCAGCAGTGAAGACAGGGGGCAGGAAAAACTGTTTTTT.

The chain employs TRBV7-2 and TRBJ2-5; 7 nucleotides line up with TRBD2. J gave up 4 bases and V 2 bases, and 7 bases lay outside the gene matches. CDR1 and CDR2 from the germline V gene are SGHTA and FQGNSA. The CDR3 runs to 15 residues. CDR3 DNA: TGTGCCAGCAGCTTACACGGGGGGAGCCCAGAGACCCAGTACTTC. Translation: CASSLHGGSPETQYF. The variable domain in full, with the rest retrieved from reference TRBV7-2 and TRBJ2-5, is GAGVSQSPSNKVTEKGKDVELRCDPISGHTALYWYRQSLGQGLEFLIYFQGNSAPDKSGLPSDRFSAERTGGSVSTLTIQRTQQEDSAVYLCASSLHGGSPETQYFGPGTRLLVL.

The rearrangement uses TRBV7-9 and TRBJ2-6; a weak D match, TRBD1 (7 bases). CDR1 is SEHNR, CDR2 FQNEAQ, per germline (reference sequence). Trimming stripped 5 bases from V and 10 bases from J, with 15 bases between. CDR3 length equals 14 residues. The CDR3 protein is CASSPGGTANVLTF. DNA for the CDR3: TGTGCCAGCAGCCCAGGGGGGACAGCTAACGTCCTGACTTTC.

The chain is built from TRBV5-1 and TRBJ1-6; 10 nucleotides align to TRBD1. Germline loops: CDR1 SGHRS, CDR2 YFSETQ. V trimming: 4 bases; J trimming: 10 bases; junction bases outside the gene matches: 8. This CDR3 is built from 15 residues. The CDR3 sequence: CASSRDRGDRSPLHF. CDR3 coding DNA: TGCGCCAGCAGCCGGGACAGGGGAGATAGGTCACCCCTCCACTTT.

The V call is TRBV6-5, the J call TRBJ1-2, with D perhaps matching TRBD1 (5 bases). The V gene lost 6 bases and the J gene lost 0 bases, with 8 bases spanning the gap. CDR3 length: 13 residues. The germline gives CDR1 MNHEY, CDR2 SVGAGI. The chain's CDR3 is CASRGGPNYGYTF. CDR3 in DNA: TGTGCCAGCAGGGGGGGTCCTAACTATGGCTACACCTTC.

The chain combines TRBV7-9 with TRBJ1-1, with 8 bases identical to TRBD1. V trimming: 2 bases; J trimming: 1 base; junction bases outside the gene matches: 3. The CDR3 runs to 15 residues. Germline lookup yields CDR1 SEHNR and CDR2 FQNEAQ (reference sequence). The CDR3, as DNA: TGTGCCAGCAGCTTAACCGGGACAGGGAACACTGAAGCTTTCTTT. Its protein product is CASSLTGTGNTEAFF.

The chain joins TRBV5-1 to TRBJ2-1, with a tentative D call TRBD2 (5 bases). Looked up from germline, CDR1 is SGHRS and CDR2 is YFSETQ. CDR3 size: 13 residues. Trimming shortened V by 0 bases and J by 15 bases, and 16 bases separated the two germline ends. In DNA, the CDR3 is TGCGCCAGCAGCTTGGCCGGGGAGATCTTACCGTTCTTC. This sequence encodes CASSLAGEILPFF.

The gene calls are TRBV19 and TRBJ2-5; TRBD1 matches 7 bases. The ends lost 5 bases at V and 6 bases at J; junction bases unmatched: 6. The CDR3 runs to 13 residues. Germline values: CDR1 LNHDA, CDR2 SQIVND (reference sequence). The CDR3 spells CASSANRGKTQYF. CDR3 coding DNA: TGTGCCAGTAGTGCTAACAGGGGAAAGACCCAGTACTTC.

The chain joins TRBV12-2 to TRBJ2-6; the table names TRBD1, a call not compared with the DNA. TRBV12-2 is noted as a pseudogene. This CDR3 has 17 residues. CDR3 DNA: TGTGCAAGTCGCTTACCAGGGTTGTTCTCTGGGGCCAACGTCCTGACTTTC. Amino acids: CASRLPGLFSGANVLTF.

In this sample, this clone turned up once. This chain links TRBV6-1 with TRBJ1-4; no clear D. CDR1 is MNHNS, CDR2 SASEGT, per germline. V was trimmed by 3 bases and J by 7 bases, leaving 18 bases between them. The CDR3 has 16 amino acids. The CDR3 bases are TGTGCCAGCAGTGAGCGAAAGGGTGCGGGGAGTGAAAAACTGTTTTTT. As protein: CASSERKGAGSEKLFF.

This chain connects TRBV7-8 to TRBJ2-3; D is uncertain. The length of the CDR3 is 13 residues. The V gene lost 3 bases and the J gene lost 0 bases, with 4 bases spanning the gap. CDR1 is SGHVS, CDR2 FQNEAQ, per germline. CDR3 coding DNA: TGTGCCAGCAGCTTCTTAAGCACAGATACGCAGTATTTT. It yields the protein CASSFLSTDTQYF.

The chain combines TRBV6-2 or TRBV6-3 with TRBJ2-3, with a weak D call TRBD1 (5 bases). Trimming left V 2 bases short and J 14 bases short, with 20 bases between. The CDR3 has 14 residues. Germline CDR1 MNHEY, CDR2 SVGEGT. The CDR3 DNA is TGTGCCAGCAGTTACCCCGATACGGACATGCTGACGTATTTT. Its translation: CASSYPDTDMLTYF.

This chain's CDR3 is CAWSVRSGSLDTQYF. The CDR3 coding sequence is TGTGCCTGGAGTGTACGAAGCGGGAGTCTAGATACGCAGTATTTT. V and J are TRBV30 and TRBJ2-3; 8 bases line up with TRBD2. This CDR3 region has 15 residues. The germline V gene has CDR1 GTSNPN and CDR2 SVGIG (reference sequence). V lost 0 bases, J lost 5 bases, and 7 bases stayed unmatched.

The rearrangement uses TRBV5-1 and TRBJ2-3, with D possibly TRBD2 on 7 matching bases. There are 16 residues in the CDR3. Germline CDR1 reads SGHRS; CDR2 reads YFSETQ. V gave up 6 bases and J gave up 4 bases, with 21 bases separating them. CDR3 sequence (DNA): TGCGCCAGCACGGGGGGCGGGGAAGAGTCGGCAGATACGCAGTATTTT. Translation: CASTGGGEESADTQYF.

This clone was observed a handful of times. The rearrangement uses TRBV5-1 and TRBJ2-7, with D possibly TRBD1 on 6 matching bases. Germline V CDR1 and CDR2: SGHRS, YFSETQ. The CDR3 has 15 residues. V was trimmed by 1 base and J by 1 base, leaving 12 bases between them. CDR3 sequence (DNA): TGCGCCAGCAGCTTGATAGGGGGTAGATCCTACGAGCAGTACTTC. Its protein product is CASSLIGGRSYEQYF.

V and J are TRBV6-2 or TRBV6-3 and TRBJ2-2; TRBD2 is a possible D gene (6 bases). The CDR3 sequence is 15 residues long. Germline V gene data show CDR1 as MNHEY and CDR2 as SVGEGT. Trimming left V 6 bases short and J 5 bases short, with 16 bases between. Here the CDR3 reads CASSHGGPKTGELFF. DNA for the CDR3: TGTGCCAGCAGCCACGGGGGACCAAAGACCGGGGAGCTGTTTTTT.

CDR3 loop: CSVGIPGLAGVYHEQYF. The CDR3 region has the DNA TGCAGCGTCGGAATCCCGGGACTAGCGGGAGTCTACCACGAGCAGTACTTC. This sequence joins TRBV29-1 and TRBJ2-7; 14 bases match TRBD2. J gave up 5 bases and V 6 bases, and 15 bases lay outside the gene matches. CDR1 is SQVTM and CDR2 is ANQGSEA in the germline V gene. This CDR3 is 17 amino acids long.